These T cell receptor beta chains were read from a single sample in a study of PD-L1 blockade in urothelial cancer. The protocol was immunoSEQ multiplex PCR, while the TCRdb copy is restricted to in-frame clones and leaves out a portion. The sample records tens of thousands of clones, about four fifths being singletons. This specimen consisted of PBMCs, obtained around atezolizumab (anti-PD-L1) treatment. These receptors came from a woman in her 70s with urothelial cancer. Both conserved end residues are part of each CDR3. The D gene is left open where the match is weak. Clone size appears in some rows only: once, few, many, or a class for an expanded clone.

TRBD1 once TRBJ1-6 TRBV5-4 15 CASSDETGLMSPLHF TGTGCCAGCAGCGATGAGACAGGGTTAATGTCACCCCTCCACTTT
. . TRBJ1-1 TRBV11-3 15 CASSPPGRENTEAFF TGTGCCAGCAGCCCCCCAGGACGGGAGAACACTGAAGCTTTCTTT
TRBD1 . TRBJ2-1 TRBV15 18 CATSRPSLQGALVHEQFF TGTGCCACCAGCAGACCGTCGCTACAGGGGGCGCTTGTCCATGAGCAGTTCTTC
TRBD1 . TRBJ2-1 TRBV10-3 15 CAISVLGTANNEQFF TGTGCCATCAGTGTCCTAGGGACAGCTAACAATGAGCAGTTCTTC
TRBD2 . TRBJ2-1 TRBV11-2 17 CASSLGTSGRAKSEQFF TGTGCCAGCAGCTTGGGGACTAGCGGGAGGGCTAAAAGTGAGCAGTTCTTC
. . TRBJ1-3 TRBV7-6 19 CASSLVSTLQAVGGNTIYF TGTGCCAGCAGCTTGGTGTCGACATTACAGGCCGTGGGGGGAAACACCATATATTTT
TRBD2 . TRBJ2-1 TRBV5-1 17 CASSLTYSSGSGDEQFF TGCGCCAGCAGCTTGACTTATAGTAGCGGGAGTGGGGATGAGCAGTTCTTC
. . TRBJ2-6 TRBV5-1 18 CASTPYSALVPGANVLTF TGCGCCAGCACTCCCTACAGTGCCTTAGTTCCTGGGGCCAACGTCCTGACTTTC
TRBD1 . TRBJ1-4 TRBV4-1 17 CASSQNSPGGNNEKLFF TGCGCCAGCAGCCAAAACTCTCCAGGGGGTAATAATGAAAAACTGTTTTTT
. . TRBJ1-2 TRBV6-5 14 CASSYSGRDYGYTF TGTGCCAGCAGTTACTCGGGGAGGGACTATGGCTACACCTTC